This record looks at one T cell receptor beta chain sequence and its context. What it binds is unknown. Germline values: CDR1 MNHEY, CDR2 SMNVEV (reference sequence). The CDR3 covers 16 residues. J gave up 4 bases and V 6 bases, and 10 bases lay outside the gene matches. This entry comes from a study of OX40 agonist ivuxolimab in advanced cancers. Study in general: Dose-escalation patients suffered from hepatocellular carcinoma, melanoma, renal cell or head and neck cancer. Subjects had a mean age of roughly 60 years, with a range of 23 to 79; around 84% were male. Partial responses were recorded for three patients, including one with hepatocellular carcinoma and two with cutaneous melanoma. Whole-study results and caveats: More expanded clones were seen, on average, in CD8+ T cells than in CD4+.

The method was immunoSEQ multiplex PCR; TCRdb's version includes in-frame clones alone and lacks a portion of them. This table holds more than 80,000 clones, approximately 93% found once. The chain links TRBV27 to TRBJ2-5; 11 bases align to TRBD1. This clonotype was obtained from an adult with an advanced solid tumor such as melanoma, head and neck, liver or kidney cancer. This material consisted of CD4+ or CD8+ T cells sorted from blood, taken in a trial of the OX40 agonist ivuxolimab. CDR3 sequence (DNA): TGTGCCAGCAGCCGGGGACAGGGGGTTTATGGAGAGACCCAGTACTTC. It specifies CASSRGQGVYGETQYF.